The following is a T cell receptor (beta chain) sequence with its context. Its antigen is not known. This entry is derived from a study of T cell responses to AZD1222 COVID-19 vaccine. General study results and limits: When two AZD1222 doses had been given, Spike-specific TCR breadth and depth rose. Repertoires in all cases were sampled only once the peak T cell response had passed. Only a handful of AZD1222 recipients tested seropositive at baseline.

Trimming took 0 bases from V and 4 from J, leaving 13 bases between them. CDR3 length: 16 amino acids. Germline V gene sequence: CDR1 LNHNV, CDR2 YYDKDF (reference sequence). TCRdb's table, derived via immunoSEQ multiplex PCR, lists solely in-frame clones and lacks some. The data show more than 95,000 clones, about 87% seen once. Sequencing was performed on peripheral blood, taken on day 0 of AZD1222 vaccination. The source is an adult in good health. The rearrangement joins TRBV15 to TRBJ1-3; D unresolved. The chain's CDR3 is CATSREFGSPGNTIYF. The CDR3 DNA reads TGTGCCACCAGCAGAGAATTTGGATCACCCGGAAACACCATATATTTT.